Below, 4 T cell receptor beta chains from the same sample are listed, as sequenced in a study of identical twins. TCRdb analysed the 5' RACE reads with MiXCR anew, one entry per CDR3 protein. The sample lists 500,000 or so distinct CDR3 sequences; roughly an eighth were seen once. These same data were also listed under a study on yellow fever vaccine responses in identical twins.

Material: CD4+ T cells sorted from blood. The receptors stem from a woman under 30 in good health.

This clonotype turned up a few times. The V gene is TRBV6-2 or TRBV6-3, the J gene TRBJ2-3; D tentatively fits TRBD1 or TRBD2 (5 bases each). V lost 10 bases to trimming and J lost 2 bases, with 10 bases between them. Germline V lookup: CDR1 MNHEY, CDR2 SVGEGT. The CDR3 has 12 residues. In DNA, the CDR3 is TGTGCCATTCGGGACCCCACAGATACGCAGTATTTT. Protein sequence: CAIRDPTDTQYF.

This clonotype came up a few times. The chain carries TRBV18 and TRBJ2-5; D remains ambiguous. Looked up from germline, CDR1 is KGHSH and CDR2 is LQKENI. V was trimmed by 4 bases and J by 5 bases, leaving 11 bases between them. This CDR3 is built from 13 residues. The chain's CDR3 is CASSLDQRETQYF. The DNA for the CDR3 is TGTGCCAGCTCACTGGACCAGAGGGAGACCCAGTACTTC.

This clonotype occurred a few times. The chain carries TRBV7-2 and TRBJ2-3; D remains unclear. The germline V gene encodes CDR1 SGHTA and CDR2 FQGNSA. The CDR3 totals 14 residues. Trimming shortened V by 0 bases and J by 4 bases, and 8 bases separated the two germline ends. For the CDR3, the DNA is TGTGCCAGCAGCTTAGCAGGGAAAGCAGATACGCAGTATTTT. Encoded protein: CASSLAGKADTQYF. The whole variable domain, filled in from reference TRBV7-2 and TRBJ2-3, reads GAGVSQSPSNKVTEKGKDVELRCDPISGHTALYWYRQSLGQGLEFLIYFQGNSAPDKSGLPSDRFSAERTGGSVSTLTIQRTQQEDSAVYLCASSLAGKADTQYFGPGTRLTVL.

The chain recombines TRBV20-1 with TRBJ2-1; 7 bases are shared with TRBD2. CDR3 length: 15 residues. Germline V CDR1 and CDR2: DFQATT, SNEGSKA (reference sequence). V was pared by 0 bases and J by 7 bases, with 9 bases of the junction left unmatched. DNA of the CDR3: TGCAGTGCTAGAGATCCGGGGGGAATCGGGAATGAGCAGTTCTTC. Amino acids: CSARDPGGIGNEQFF.